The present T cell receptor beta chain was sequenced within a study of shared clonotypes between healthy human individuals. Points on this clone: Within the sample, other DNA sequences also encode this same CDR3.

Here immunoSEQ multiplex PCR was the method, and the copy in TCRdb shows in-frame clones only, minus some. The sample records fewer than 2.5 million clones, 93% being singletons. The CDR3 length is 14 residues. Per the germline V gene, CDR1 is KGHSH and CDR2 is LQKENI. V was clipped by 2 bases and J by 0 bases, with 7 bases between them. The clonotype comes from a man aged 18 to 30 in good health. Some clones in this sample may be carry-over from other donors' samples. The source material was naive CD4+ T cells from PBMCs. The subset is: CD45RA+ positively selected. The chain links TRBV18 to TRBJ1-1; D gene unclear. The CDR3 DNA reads TGTGCCAGCTCACCAGGGGTCTTGAACACTGAAGCTTTCTTT. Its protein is CASSPGVLNTEAFF.